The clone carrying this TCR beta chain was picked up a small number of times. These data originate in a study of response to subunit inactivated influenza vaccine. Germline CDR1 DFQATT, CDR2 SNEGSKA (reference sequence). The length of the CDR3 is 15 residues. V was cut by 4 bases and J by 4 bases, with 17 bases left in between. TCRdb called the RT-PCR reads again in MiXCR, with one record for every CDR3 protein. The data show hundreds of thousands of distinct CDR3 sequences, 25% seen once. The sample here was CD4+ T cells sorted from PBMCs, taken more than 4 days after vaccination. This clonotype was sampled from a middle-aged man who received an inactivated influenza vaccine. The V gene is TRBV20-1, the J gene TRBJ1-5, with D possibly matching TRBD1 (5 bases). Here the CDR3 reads CSAKPGGDYNQPQHF. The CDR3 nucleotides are TGCAGTGCTAAACCCGGCGGGGACTATAATCAGCCCCAGCATTTT.